One T cell receptor beta chain is described in this entry. Antigen: not known. Each TRB cDNA library was prepared by 5' RACE (with UMI labels). TCRdb re-called the 5' RACE reads and shows each CDR3 protein once, DNA omitted. The sample table sets out around 26,000 distinct CDR3 sequences. Sorts performed in triplicate captured 320,000 or so cells each from every CD8+ T cell subset. This sample is part of a study of CXCR3-negative and CXCR3-positive naive CD8 T cells. Overall study results and limits: Comparably high diversity marked both naive subsets, whereas memory CD8+ cells had much lower diversity.

There are 14 residues in the CDR3. The receptor was derived from a human donor in good health. Some clones in this sample may be carry-over from other donors' samples. The chain carries TRBV12-3 or TRBV12-4 and TRBJ2-3; TCRdb's assignment of TRBD1 cannot be checked, as there is no DNA. The sequenced material came from naive CXCR3- CD8+ T cells from blood. Sample subset: CD45RO-CCR7+CD27+CD95- naive CD8+ T cells lacking CXCR3 (TNR3-). This CDR3 is CASSTTGSTDTQYF.